This is a list of T cell receptor beta chains from one sample in a study of PD-L1 blockade in urothelial cancer. Assay used: immunoSEQ multiplex PCR; TCRdb lists only in-frame clones, some missing. The repertoire has 30,000 to 40,000 clones, under 90% of them found once; the top ten carry 15% to 17%. This material consisted of PBMCs, taken around atezolizumab (anti-PD-L1) treatment. These TCRs come from a man in his sixties with urothelial cancer. Both conserved end residues are part of each CDR3. Each record gives: V gene, D gene, clone size, J gene, CDR3 protein, CDR3 DNA. A D gene is named only where the DNA matches it firmly. The size of a clone is reported for some rows only, either as once, few or many, or as a class for expanded clones.

>TRBV7-2|.|.|TRBJ2-7
CASSLGSVTYEQYF
TGTGCCAGCAGTCTTGGTAGCGTAACCTACGAGCAGTACTTC
>TRBV4-3|TRBD1|once|TRBJ2-2
CASSLTAGTGFRGGTGELFF
TGCGCCAGCAGCCTAACCGCCGGGACAGGGTTTAGAGGGGGGACCGGGGAGCTGTTTTTT
>TRBV7-3|.|.|TRBJ2-6
CASSLGQSSGANVLTF
TGTGCCAGCAGCCTAGGACAGTCTTCTGGGGCCAACGTCCTGACTTTC
>TRBV11-2|.|medium-sized|TRBJ2-7
CASRGVRDTPYEQYF
TGTGCCAGCCGGGGGGTCCGGGACACCCCCTACGAGCAGTACTTC
>TRBV5-1|TRBD1|.|TRBJ2-3
CASSLVTGAGGDTQYF
TGCGCCAGCAGCTTGGTGACAGGGGCAGGGGGAGATACGCAGTATTTT
>TRBV29-1|.|.|TRBJ2-5
CSVVRDTQETQYF
TGCAGCGTCGTACGGGACACCCAAGAGACCCAGTACTTC
>TRBV19|.|once|TRBJ2-1
CASSILGGSSYNEQFF
TGTGCCAGTAGTATTCTTGGTGGGAGCTCCTACAATGAGCAGTTCTTC
>TRBV6-5|TRBD1|.|TRBJ1-5
CASRGDSPNQPQHF
TGTGCCAGCAGGGGGGACAGTCCCAATCAGCCCCAGCATTTT
>TRBV5-1|TRBD1|.|TRBJ1-2
CASSQGAAGYTF
TGCGCCAGCAGTCAGGGGGCGGCTGGCTACACCTTC
>TRBV4-2|TRBD2|.|TRBJ2-3
CASSQEQERGSYTQYF
TGTGCCAGCAGCCAGGAGCAGGAGCGGGGGTCCTATACGCAGTATTTT
>TRBV4-3|.|.|TRBJ2-7
CASSQDTGPGGYEQYF
TGCGCCAGCAGCCAAGATACGGGCCCCGGAGGCTACGAGCAGTACTTC
>TRBV6-1|TRBD1|.|TRBJ1-2
CASRENPTGHYGYTF
TGTGCCAGCAGAGAGAACCCGACAGGGCACTATGGCTACACCTTC
>TRBV18|.|once|TRBJ2-1
CASSPNAGQTRKQFF
TGTGCCAGCTCACCAAATGCGGGCCAGACGAGGAAGCAGTTCTTC
>TRBV2|.|.|TRBJ2-3
CASNERTDTQYF
TGTGCCAGCAATGAGAGAACAGATACGCAGTATTTT
>TRBV30|.|.|TRBJ1-5
CAWNGGPNQPQHF
TGTGCCTGGAACGGGGGGCCAAATCAGCCCCAGCATTTT
>TRBV6-1|TRBD1|few|TRBJ2-1
CASSEMTGGFGNEQFF
TGTGCCAGCAGTGAAATGACAGGGGGCTTTGGGAATGAGCAGTTCTTC
>TRBV7-6|TRBD1|.|TRBJ2-7
CASSPGTGTYEQYF
TGTGCCAGCAGCCCCGGGACAGGGACCTACGAGCAGTACTTC
>TRBV29-1|.|.|TRBJ1-5
CSALAGWGNQPQHF
TGCAGCGCTCTTGCGGGTTGGGGCAATCAGCCCCAGCATTTT
>TRBV5-5|.|.|TRBJ1-1
CASSPRGDNTEAFF
TGTGCCAGCAGCCCGCGAGGAGACAACACTGAAGCTTTCTTT
>TRBV21-1|.|.|TRBJ1-3
CASTEDGVYGNTIYF
TGTGCCAGCACGGAGGACGGAGTCTATGGAAACACCATATATTTT
>TRBV30|TRBD1|few|TRBJ1-6
CAWSEGASYNSPLHF
TGTGCCTGGAGTGAGGGGGCCTCCTATAATTCACCCCTCCACTTT
>TRBV7-8|TRBD2|.|TRBJ2-3
CASSPPGAGASGDTQYF
TGTGCCAGCAGCCCTCCCGGGGCGGGAGCCTCAGGGGATACGCAGTATTTT
>TRBV11-2|.|.|TRBJ2-7
CASKGAYEQYF
TGTGCCAGCAAGGGGGCCTACGAGCAGTACTTC
>TRBV7-9|.|.|TRBJ2-7
CASSAPAGRYEQYF
TGTGCCAGCAGCGCCCCGGCGGGTAGATACGAGCAGTACTTC
>TRBV11-2|TRBD1|.|TRBJ1-4
CASSLVGQGRGREKLFF
TGTGCCAGCAGCTTAGTGGGACAGGGTAGGGGAAGGGAAAAACTGTTTTTT
>TRBV30|.|.|TRBJ1-2
CAWRFARGFNYGYTF
TGTGCCTGGAGGTTTGCTAGGGGTTTTAACTATGGCTACACCTTC
>TRBV19|.|.|TRBJ1-1
CASSWGVNTEAFF
TGTGCCAGTAGTTGGGGGGTGAACACTGAAGCTTTCTTT
>TRBV30|TRBD2|.|TRBJ2-7
CAWKAGLRSYEQYF
TGTGCCTGGAAAGCGGGACTGAGATCGTACGAGCAGTACTTC
>TRBV7-2|.|.|TRBJ2-5
CASSFNLGKTQYF
TGTGCCAGCAGCTTTAATTTGGGCAAGACCCAGTACTTC